These 24 T cell receptor beta chains were all obtained from the same sample, sequenced in a study of blood T cells in healthy people across ages. Sample-barcoded 5' priming and a J-beta primer mix drove a second PCR of 7 to 11 cycles. Each CDR3 protein is one row after TCRdb ran MiXCR on the 5' RACE reads. The sample holds hundreds of thousands of distinct CDR3 sequences, 45% to 60% seen once. Sequenced sample: blood. The receptors were gathered from a woman of 80 years or more in good health.

CDR3 DNA sequence: TGTGCCAGCTGGGAGGGCTTGGGGTACACTGAAGCTTTCTTT. It specifies CASWEGLGYTEAFF. V gene TRBV12-3 or TRBV12-4 combines with J gene TRBJ1-1; D not certain. This CDR3 spans 14 amino acids. V shed 8 bases and J shed 3 bases, with 16 bases lying between them.

J is TRBJ1-2 and V is TRBV29-1; TRBD1 matches at 7 bases. Germline values: CDR1 SQVTM, CDR2 ANQGSEA. The CDR3 is 13 residues long. V trimming: 4 bases; J trimming: 3 bases; junction bases outside the gene matches: 5. The CDR3 region has the DNA TGCAGCGTTGGTCACACAGGGGACTATGGCTACACCTTC. Amino acid sequence: CSVGHTGDYGYTF.

The chain uses TRBV25-1 and TRBJ1-2, with 8 bases fitting TRBD1. The CDR3 runs to 15 residues. Germline V gene lookup returns CDR1 MGHDK and CDR2 SYGVNS. Trimming took 3 bases from V and 4 from J; bases not matched to a gene: 7. Here the CDR3 DNA reads TGTGCCAGCAGTGACGGTTACAGGGGGGTCTATGGCTACACCTTC. Amino acid sequence: CASSDGYRGVYGYTF.

There are a few counts of this clonotype. The genes are TRBV20-1 and TRBJ1-1, with unresolved D. Trimming left V 1 base short and J 0 bases short, with 9 bases between. Germline V gene data show CDR1 as DFQATT and CDR2 as SNEGSKA (reference sequence). This CDR3 comprises 14 residues. CDR3 bases: TGCAGTGCTAGAGCGGCTCACTTGAACACTGAAGCTTTCTTT. It encodes CSARAAHLNTEAFF.

This clonotype appeared a few times. The junction departs from germline at one end; a sequencing error may be responsible. The rearrangement links TRBV5-1 to TRBJ2-7; 7 bases map to TRBD1. This CDR3 has 15 residues. Germline CDR1 reads SGHRS; CDR2 reads YFSETQ. The CDR3 nucleotides are TGCACCAGCAGCTTGGCCGGGACAGAAAACTACGAGCAGTACTTC. It translates to CTSSLAGTENYEQYF.

The chain links TRBV7-2 to TRBJ2-5, with D tentatively TRBD1 (6 bases). CDR1 and CDR2 (germline): SGHTA, FQGNSA. Trimming shortened V by 5 bases and J by 9 bases, and 25 bases separated the two germline ends. The CDR3 has 16 amino acids. CDR3 in DNA: TGTGCCAGCAGCCAACCCGGTTCAGGGGTTAGTAGGGCCCAGTACTTC. This codes for CASSQPGSGVSRAQYF.

As for this clonotype: With a much larger clone just one base away, this may be a read error. This chain uses TRBV9 with TRBJ2-7; D may be TRBD2 (7 bases). The V end lost 3 bases, the J end lost 7 bases, and 14 bases lay between the germline ends. This CDR3 has 13 residues. CDR1 and CDR2 from the germline V gene are SGDLS and YYNGEE. DNA for the CDR3: TGTGCCAGCAGCGCGGGGGGCTACAATGAGCAGTACTTC. Encoded protein: CASSAGGYNEQYF.

About this clonotype itself: Given a much more abundant clone one base away, this may be a read error. The gene calls are TRBV9 and TRBJ2-7, with 12 bases lining up with TRBD1. Germline V CDR1 and CDR2: SGDLS, YYNGEE. V trimming: 0 bases; J trimming: 7 bases; junction bases outside the gene matches: 5. There are 15 residues in the CDR3. This CDR3 reads CASSVVGQGAYEQYF. The DNA of the CDR3 is TGTGCCAGCAGCGTAGTGGGACAGGGGGCTTATGAGCAGTACTTC.

The V gene is TRBV18, the J gene TRBJ1-1, with TRBD1 matching 7 bases. Germline trimming cut 6 bases from V and 4 bases from J; bases unmatched to any gene: 14. The germline gives CDR1 KGHSH, CDR2 LQKENI. This CDR3 comprises 16 residues. Here the CDR3 reads CASSPGQISSGTEAFF. The CDR3 nucleotides read TGTGCCAGCTCCCCGGGACAGATCTCCTCAGGCACTGAAGCTTTCTTT.

The CDR3, as DNA: TGTGCCAGCAGCTTGGGAGCGGATTACCAGAGCACAGATACGCAGTATTTT. Translated: CASSLGADYQSTDTQYF. V gene TRBV7-9 combines with J gene TRBJ2-3; tentative D call: TRBD2 (5 bases). V shed 3 bases and J shed 0 bases, with 16 bases lying between them. Germline assignment: CDR1 SEHNR and CDR2 FQNEAQ (reference sequence). The CDR3 has 17 residues. Full variable domain (missing parts from reference TRBV7-9 and TRBJ2-3): DTGVSQNPRHKITKRGQNVTFRCDPISEHNRLYWYRQTLGQGPEFLTYFQNEAQLEKSRLLSDRFSAERPKGSFSTLEIQRTEQGDSAMYLCASSLGADYQSTDTQYFGPGTRLTVL.

The chain joins TRBV15 to TRBJ2-5; no firm D call. The DNA end is a closer match to TRBJ2-7, so the J assignment may be wrong. There are 15 residues in the CDR3. Germline CDR1 and CDR2: LNHNV and YYDKDF (reference sequence). Here the CDR3 DNA reads TGTGCCACCAGCAGAGAGCAGAGTTCAACCTACGAGCAGTACTTC. Its translation is CATSREQSSTYEQYF.

Comments on this clonotype: A much larger clone differs from this one at a single base, so this may be a read error. The chain recombines TRBV9 with TRBJ2-5, with D unclear. This CDR3 contains 14 residues. V dropped 3 bases and J dropped 4 bases, with 13 bases sitting between them. Germline loops: CDR1 SGDLS, CDR2 YYNGEE. In DNA form, the CDR3 reads TGTGCCAGCAGCGAGGCCCTCAGAACAGAGACCCAGTACTTC. Its protein is CASSEALRTETQYF.

The genes are TRBV7-2 and TRBJ1-2; 8 bases line up with TRBD1. The CDR3 length is 14 residues. CDR1 and CDR2 (germline): SGHTA, FQGNSA. The V gene end was trimmed by 11 bases and the J gene end by 4 bases; junction bases not matched to a gene: 12. The CDR3 DNA reads as TGTGCCGGAATACAGGGGGGATTTTTCTATGGCTACACCTTC. Translating it yields CAGIQGGFFYGYTF.

A word on this clonotype: This may arise from a read error, as a much more abundant clone is one base away. The chain carries TRBV24-1 and TRBJ1-6; D gene ambiguous. The CDR3 is 11 residues long. CDR1 and CDR2 (germline): KGHDR, SFDVKD. This CDR3 reads CATERHSPPHF. The CDR3 nucleotides read TGTGCCACCGAGAGACATTCACCCCCCCACTTT.

This clonotype was counted at least ten times. The CDR3 spells CASRQGSSPLHF. In DNA, the CDR3 is TGTGCCAGCAGACAGGGGTCTTCACCCCTCCACTTT. The rearrangement links TRBV28 to TRBJ1-6; the match to TRBD1 covers 7 bases. Germline trimming cut 6 bases from V and 9 bases from J; bases unmatched to any gene: 2. The germline CDR1 and CDR2 sequences are MDHEN and SYDVKM. The CDR3 runs to 12 residues. Full variable domain (rest looked up from reference TRBV28 and TRBJ1-6): DVKVTQSSRYLVKRTGEKVFLECVQDMDHENMFWYRQDPGLGLRLIYFSYDVKMKEKGDIPEGYSVSREKKERFSLILESASTNQTSMYLCASRQGSSPLHFGNGTRLTVT.

This clonotype was recorded a few times. This chain uses TRBV15 with TRBJ2-1; TRBD1 matches at 9 bases. This CDR3 has 16 residues. The trim removed 4 bases at V and 6 bases at J, leaving 10 bases unmatched. The germline gives CDR1 LNHNV, CDR2 YYDKDF (reference sequence). The CDR3 region has the DNA TGTGCCACCAGCAAAAAAAGAACAGGGGGCCTCAATGAGCAGTTCTTC. Translating it yields CATSKKRTGGLNEQFF.

Worth noting for this clonotype: Compared with germline, one end of the junction differs, possibly owing to a read error. V and J are TRBV14 and TRBJ2-3; a weak D match, TRBD2 (6 bases). CDR1 is SGHDN, CDR2 FVKESK, per germline. The CDR3 is 15 amino acids. The CDR3 DNA reads as TGTGCCAACAGCGCGCCGGGACTGAGCACAGATACGCAGTATTTT. Its translation: CANSAPGLSTDTQYF.

This clonotype appeared once. Just one base apart from a much larger clone, this may be a read error. DNA of the CDR3: TGTGCCAGCAGTTTAGTTAAGGACAATGAGCAGTTCTTC. Its protein product is CASSLVKDNEQFF. The genes are TRBV12-3 or TRBV12-4 and TRBJ2-1; D remains unclear. This CDR3 is built from 13 residues. V was shortened by 1 base and J by 5 bases, with 6 bases between the two germline ends.

This clonotype has at least ten counts. The chain recombines TRBV28 with TRBJ2-5; D may match TRBD1 or TRBD2 (5 bases each). Trimming removed 1 base at V and 2 bases at J, with 11 bases between. Germline V gene data show CDR1 as MDHEN and CDR2 as SYDVKM. This CDR3 spans 15 amino acids. The CDR3 DNA is TGTGCCAGCAGTTTATCCGGGGCCGTACAAGAGACCCAGTACTTC. It is translated as CASSLSGAVQETQYF.

This clonotype appeared once. The chain is built from TRBV2 and TRBJ2-6; 8 bases fit TRBD1. The V and J ends lost 2 bases and 0 bases, in that order; junction bases with no gene match: 6. This CDR3 is built from 18 residues. Germline-derived CDR1 and CDR2 are SNHLY and FYNNEI. CDR3 residues: CASSELGQDFSGANVLTF. As DNA, the CDR3 is TGTGCCAGCAGTGAACTGGGACAGGACTTCTCTGGGGCCAACGTCCTGACTTTC.

This clonotype was seen a few times. The chain uses TRBV24-1 and TRBJ2-2; TRBD2 agrees at 13 bases. J lost 6 bases, V lost 3 bases, and 9 bases had no gene match. This CDR3 is 18 amino acids long. The germline V gene has CDR1 KGHDR and CDR2 SFDVKD. CDR3 residues: CATSDPGTSGMRAGELFF. The CDR3, as DNA: TGTGCCACCAGTGATCCCGGGACTAGCGGGATGAGAGCCGGGGAGCTGTTTTTT.

This clonotype has a handful of counts. The V call is TRBV6-4, the J call TRBJ2-5; TRBD2 matches at 7 bases. The last part of the DNA fits TRBJ2-7 better; the J call may be wrong. Per the germline V gene, CDR1 is MRHNA and CDR2 is SNTAGT. There are 14 residues in the CDR3. CDR3 sequence reads: CASGLAAEHYEQYF. The CDR3 bases are TGTGCCAGCGGGCTAGCGGCCGAACACTACGAGCAGTACTTC.

This rearrangement joins TRBV12-3 or TRBV12-4 to TRBJ1-5; D perhaps matches TRBD1 (5 bases). The CDR3 loop spans 13 amino acids. V lost 8 bases and J 1 base, leaving 9 bases between the germline ends. CDR3 amino acids: CASRRGSNQPQHF. The CDR3 DNA sequence: TGTGCCAGCCGACGGGGGAGCAATCAGCCCCAGCATTTT.

CDR3 residues: CASSQRLAGAYEQFF. The DNA of the CDR3 is TGCGCCAGCAGCCAACGGCTAGCGGGAGCGTATGAGCAGTTCTTC. V usage is TRBV4-1 and J usage is TRBJ2-1, with 10 nucleotides matching TRBD2. The CDR3 runs 15 residues. Germline CDR1 MGHRA, CDR2 YSYEKL. Trimming took 2 bases from V and 8 from J; bases not matched to a gene: 6.